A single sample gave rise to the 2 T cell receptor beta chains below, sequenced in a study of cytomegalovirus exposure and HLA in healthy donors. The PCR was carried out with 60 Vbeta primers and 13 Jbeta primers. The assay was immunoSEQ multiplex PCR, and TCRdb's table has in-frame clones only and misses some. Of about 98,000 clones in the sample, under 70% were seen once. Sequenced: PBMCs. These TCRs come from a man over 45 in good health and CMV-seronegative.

The CDR3 coding sequence is TGTGCCAGCAGTGTCAACCGGGACAGCGTGAGCTCCTATAATTCACCCCTCCACTTT. Protein sequence: CASSVNRDSVSSYNSPLHF. This rearrangement joins TRBV6-1 to TRBJ1-6; 7 bases fit TRBD1. Germline V gene lookup returns CDR1 MNHNS and CDR2 SASEGT. The length of the CDR3 is 19 residues. J was trimmed by 0 bases and V by 4 bases; bases with no gene match: 12.

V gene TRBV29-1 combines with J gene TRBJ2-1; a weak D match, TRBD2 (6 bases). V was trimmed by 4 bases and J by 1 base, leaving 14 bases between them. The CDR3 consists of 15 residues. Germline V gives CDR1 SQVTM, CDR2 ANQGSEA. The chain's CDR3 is CSVGDPAGSYNEQFF. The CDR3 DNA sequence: TGCAGCGTTGGGGATCCGGCGGGGTCCTACAATGAGCAGTTCTTC.